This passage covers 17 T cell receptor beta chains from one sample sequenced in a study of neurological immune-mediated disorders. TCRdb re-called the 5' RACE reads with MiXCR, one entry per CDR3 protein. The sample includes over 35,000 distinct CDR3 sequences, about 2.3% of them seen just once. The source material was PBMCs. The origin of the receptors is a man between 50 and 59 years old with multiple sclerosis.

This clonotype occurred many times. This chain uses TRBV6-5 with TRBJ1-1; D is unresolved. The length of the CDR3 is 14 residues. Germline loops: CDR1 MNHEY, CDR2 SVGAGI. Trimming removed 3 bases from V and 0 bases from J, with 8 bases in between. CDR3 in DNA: TGTGCCAGCAGTTATAACAGATTGAACACTGAAGCTTTCTTT. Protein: CASSYNRLNTEAFF.

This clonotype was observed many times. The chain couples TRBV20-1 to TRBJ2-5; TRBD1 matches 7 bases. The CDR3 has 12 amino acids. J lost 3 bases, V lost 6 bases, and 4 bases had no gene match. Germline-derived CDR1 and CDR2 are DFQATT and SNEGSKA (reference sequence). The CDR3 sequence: CSAPGTEETQYF. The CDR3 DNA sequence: TGCAGTGCCCCTGGGACAGAAGAGACCCAGTACTTC.

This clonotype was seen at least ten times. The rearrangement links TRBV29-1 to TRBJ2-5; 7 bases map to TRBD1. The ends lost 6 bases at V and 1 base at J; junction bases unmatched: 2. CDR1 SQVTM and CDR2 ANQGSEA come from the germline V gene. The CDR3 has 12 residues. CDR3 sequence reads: CSVDRVQETQYF. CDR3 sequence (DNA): TGCAGCGTAGACAGGGTCCAAGAGACCCAGTACTTC.

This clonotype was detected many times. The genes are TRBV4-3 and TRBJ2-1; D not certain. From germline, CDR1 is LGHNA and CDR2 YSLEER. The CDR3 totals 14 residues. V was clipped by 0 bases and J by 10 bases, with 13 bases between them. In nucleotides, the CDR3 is TGCGCCAGCAGCCAAGATGGTACTGGTGGCGAGCAGTTCTTC. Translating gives CASSQDGTGGEQFF.

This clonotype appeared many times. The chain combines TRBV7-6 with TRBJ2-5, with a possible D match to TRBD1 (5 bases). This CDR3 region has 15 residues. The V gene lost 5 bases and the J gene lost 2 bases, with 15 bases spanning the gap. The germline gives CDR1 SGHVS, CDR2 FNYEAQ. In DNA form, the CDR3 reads TGTGCCAGCAGCCCCCAAAGGACAAAACAAGAGACCCAGTACTTC. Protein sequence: CASSPQRTKQETQYF.

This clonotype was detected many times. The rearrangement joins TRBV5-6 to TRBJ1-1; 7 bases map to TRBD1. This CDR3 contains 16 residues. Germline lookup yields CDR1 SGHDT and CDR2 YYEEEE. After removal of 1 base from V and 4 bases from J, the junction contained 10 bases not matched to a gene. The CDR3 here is CASSLLGRGRSTEAFF. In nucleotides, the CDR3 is TGTGCCAGCAGCTTGCTTGGGAGGGGGCGGAGCACTGAAGCTTTCTTT.

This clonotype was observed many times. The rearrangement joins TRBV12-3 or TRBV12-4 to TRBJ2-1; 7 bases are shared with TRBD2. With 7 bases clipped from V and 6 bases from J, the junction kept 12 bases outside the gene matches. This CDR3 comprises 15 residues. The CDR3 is CASTVSNGGVNEQFF. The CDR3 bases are TGTGCCAGCACAGTTTCCAATGGGGGGGTCAATGAGCAGTTCTTC.

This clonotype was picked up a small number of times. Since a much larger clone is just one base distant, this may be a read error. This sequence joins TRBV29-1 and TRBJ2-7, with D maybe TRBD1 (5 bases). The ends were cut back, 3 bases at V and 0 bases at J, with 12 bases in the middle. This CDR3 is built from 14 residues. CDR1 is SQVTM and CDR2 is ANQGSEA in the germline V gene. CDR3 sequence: CSVEEDRSSYEQYF. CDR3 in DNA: TGCAGCGTTGAGGAAGACAGATCCTCCTACGAGCAGTACTTC.

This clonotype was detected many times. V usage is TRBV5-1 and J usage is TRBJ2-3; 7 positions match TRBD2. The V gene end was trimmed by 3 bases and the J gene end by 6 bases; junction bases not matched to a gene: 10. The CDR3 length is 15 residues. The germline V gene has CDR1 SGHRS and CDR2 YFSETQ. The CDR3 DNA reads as TGCGCCAGCAGCTCACTAGCGTCGGAGTGGGATACGCAGTATTTT. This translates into CASSSLASEWDTQYF. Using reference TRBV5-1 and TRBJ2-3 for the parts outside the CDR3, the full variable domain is KAGVTQTPRYLIKTRGQQVTLSCSPISGHRSVSWYQQTPGQGLQFLFEYFSETQRNKGNFPGRFSGRQFSNSRSEMNVSTLELGDSALYLCASSSLASEWDTQYFGPGTRLTVL.

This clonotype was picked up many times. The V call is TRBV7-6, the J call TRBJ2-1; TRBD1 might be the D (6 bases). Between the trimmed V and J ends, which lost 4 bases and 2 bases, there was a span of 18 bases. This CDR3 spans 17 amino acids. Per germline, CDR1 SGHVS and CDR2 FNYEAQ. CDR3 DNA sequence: TGTGCCAGCAGCTCCGACCCCACAGGGAGAGCCTACAATGAGCAGTTCTTC. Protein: CASSSDPTGRAYNEQFF.

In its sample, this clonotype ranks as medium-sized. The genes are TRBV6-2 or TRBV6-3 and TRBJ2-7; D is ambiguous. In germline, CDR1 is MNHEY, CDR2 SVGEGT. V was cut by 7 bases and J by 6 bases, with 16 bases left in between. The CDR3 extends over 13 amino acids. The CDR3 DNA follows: TGTGCCAGCATGAAGTTGCCCCTGGGCGAGCAGTACTTC. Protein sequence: CASMKLPLGEQYF.

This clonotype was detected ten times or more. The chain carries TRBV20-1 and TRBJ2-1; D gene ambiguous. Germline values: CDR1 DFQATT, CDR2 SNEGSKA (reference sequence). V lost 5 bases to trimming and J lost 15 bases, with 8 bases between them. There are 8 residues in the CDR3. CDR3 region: CSAGPRFF. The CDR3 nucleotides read TGCAGTGCTGGTCCCAGGTTCTTC.

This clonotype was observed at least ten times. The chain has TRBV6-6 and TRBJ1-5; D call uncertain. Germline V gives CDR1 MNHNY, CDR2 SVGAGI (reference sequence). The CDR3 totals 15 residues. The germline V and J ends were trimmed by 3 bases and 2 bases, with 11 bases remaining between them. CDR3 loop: CASSYERTGNQPQHF. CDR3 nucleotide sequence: TGTGCCAGCAGTTATGAGCGGACGGGCAATCAGCCCCAGCATTTT.

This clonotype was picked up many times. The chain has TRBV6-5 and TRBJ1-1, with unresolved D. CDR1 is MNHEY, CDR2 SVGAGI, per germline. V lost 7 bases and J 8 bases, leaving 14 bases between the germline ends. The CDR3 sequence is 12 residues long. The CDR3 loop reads CASKNMGREAFF. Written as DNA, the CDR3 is TGTGCCAGCAAGAATATGGGCAGGGAAGCTTTCTTT.

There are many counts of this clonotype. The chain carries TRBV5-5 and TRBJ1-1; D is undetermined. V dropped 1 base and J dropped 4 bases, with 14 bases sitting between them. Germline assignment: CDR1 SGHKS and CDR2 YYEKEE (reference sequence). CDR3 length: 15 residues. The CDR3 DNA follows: TGTGCCAGCAGCTTGTCTTTGGCGGTTGGCACTGAAGCTTTCTTT. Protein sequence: CASSLSLAVGTEAFF.

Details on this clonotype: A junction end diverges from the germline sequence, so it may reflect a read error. The CDR3 DNA follows: TGTTCCAGCAGCTTTTACCAGGATAGGGGTACGCAGTATTTT. Amino acid sequence: CSSSFYQDRGTQYF. This sequence joins TRBV7-9 and TRBJ2-3; D possibly corresponds to TRBD1 (5 bases). CDR1 is SEHNR and CDR2 is FQNEAQ in the germline V gene (reference sequence). CDR3 length: 14 amino acids.

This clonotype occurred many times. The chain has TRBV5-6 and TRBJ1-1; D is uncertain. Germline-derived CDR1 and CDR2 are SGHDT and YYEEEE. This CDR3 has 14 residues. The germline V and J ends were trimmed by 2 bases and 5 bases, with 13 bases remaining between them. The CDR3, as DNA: TGTGCCAGCAGCTTCGTCGGCAAACGGACTGAAGCTTTCTTT. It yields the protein CASSFVGKRTEAFF.